This is a list of T cell receptor beta chains from one sample in a study of blood T cell repertoires in COVID-19. Sequencing used immunoSEQ multiplex PCR; TCRdb keeps in-frame clones, though not all of them. Of more than 95,000 clones listed, around 83% are singletons. The sequencing input was peripheral blood. These receptors came from a man aged 60 to 75 with acute or convalescent COVID-19. Both conserved end residues are part of each CDR3. Fields, in order: CDR3 protein, CDR3 DNA, clone size, CDR3 length, D gene, J gene, V gene. The D gene is left open where the match is weak. Where a row states a size, it is once, few, many or the class of an expanded clone; other rows omit it.

cdr3_aa: CASRGEGVDTQYF; cdr3_nt: TGCGCCAGCAGGGGAGAGGGGGTAGATACGCAGTATTTT; clone_size: NA; cdr3_length: 13; d_call: NA; j_call: TRBJ2-3; v_call: TRBV5-1
cdr3_aa: CASSVPGTPYNEQFF; cdr3_nt: TGTGCCAGCAGCGTCCCCGGGACACCATACAATGAGCAGTTCTTC; clone_size: NA; cdr3_length: 15; d_call: NA; j_call: TRBJ2-1; v_call: TRBV9
cdr3_aa: CASWGGLDTDTQYF; cdr3_nt: TGTGCCAGCTGGGGGGGGCTGGACACAGATACGCAGTATTTT; clone_size: NA; cdr3_length: 14; d_call: NA; j_call: TRBJ2-3; v_call: TRBV6-5
cdr3_aa: CASSLTSPNSGANVLTF; cdr3_nt: TGTGCCAGCAGCTTAACGAGTCCCAACTCTGGGGCCAACGTCCTGACTTTC; clone_size: NA; cdr3_length: 17; d_call: NA; j_call: TRBJ2-6; v_call: TRBV7-3
cdr3_aa: CASSSPGTGGEKLFF; cdr3_nt: TGTGCCAGCAGTTCCCCCGGGACAGGGGGTGAAAAACTGTTTTTT; clone_size: NA; cdr3_length: 15; d_call: TRBD1; j_call: TRBJ1-4; v_call: TRBV28
cdr3_aa: CAVTGGTNEKLFF; cdr3_nt: TGTGCCGTAACGGGGGGAACTAATGAAAAACTGTTTTTT; clone_size: few; cdr3_length: 13; d_call: NA; j_call: TRBJ1-4; v_call: TRBV6-5
cdr3_aa: CATSRGGGGSNQPQHF; cdr3_nt: TGTGCCACCAGCAGAGGCGGGGGTGGTAGCAATCAGCCCCAGCATTTT; clone_size: NA; cdr3_length: 16; d_call: NA; j_call: TRBJ1-5; v_call: TRBV15
cdr3_aa: CASSSRTGKNTEAFF; cdr3_nt: TGTGCCAGCAGCTCTAGGACAGGGAAAAACACTGAAGCTTTCTTT; clone_size: NA; cdr3_length: 15; d_call: TRBD1; j_call: TRBJ1-1; v_call: TRBV25-1
cdr3_aa: CASSLSSGITGELFF; cdr3_nt: TGTGCCAGCAGTTTATCGAGCGGGATCACCGGGGAGCTGTTTTTT; clone_size: NA; cdr3_length: 15; d_call: TRBD2; j_call: TRBJ2-2; v_call: TRBV28
cdr3_aa: CASSRDRGWSGGYTF; cdr3_nt: TGTGCCAGCAGCCGAGACAGGGGTTGGAGCGGTGGCTACACCTTC; clone_size: NA; cdr3_length: 15; d_call: TRBD1; j_call: TRBJ1-2; v_call: TRBV7-8
cdr3_aa: CASSLVQTSGSTDTQYF; cdr3_nt: TGTGCCAGCAGCTTGGTCCAGACTAGCGGTAGCACAGATACGCAGTATTTT; clone_size: NA; cdr3_length: 17; d_call: TRBD2; j_call: TRBJ2-3; v_call: TRBV5-8
cdr3_aa: CASSRPPYRGSEKLFF; cdr3_nt: TGTGCCAGTAGCCGCCCCCCGTACAGGGGAAGTGAAAAACTGTTTTTT; clone_size: NA; cdr3_length: 16; d_call: TRBD1; j_call: TRBJ1-4; v_call: TRBV19
cdr3_aa: CASSQVGRALDEQFF; cdr3_nt: TGTGCCAGCAGCCAAGTCGGGAGGGCCCTCGATGAGCAGTTCTTC; clone_size: NA; cdr3_length: 15; d_call: TRBD2; j_call: TRBJ2-1; v_call: TRBV4-2
cdr3_aa: CASSPSQASQYF; cdr3_nt: TGTGCCAGCAGTCCATCCCAGGCCTCCCAGTACTTC; clone_size: once; cdr3_length: 12; d_call: NA; j_call: TRBJ2-5; v_call: TRBV28
cdr3_aa: CATSNRGPQETQYF; cdr3_nt: TGTGCCACCAGTAACAGGGGGCCCCAAGAGACCCAGTACTTC; clone_size: NA; cdr3_length: 14; d_call: TRBD1; j_call: TRBJ2-5; v_call: TRBV24-1